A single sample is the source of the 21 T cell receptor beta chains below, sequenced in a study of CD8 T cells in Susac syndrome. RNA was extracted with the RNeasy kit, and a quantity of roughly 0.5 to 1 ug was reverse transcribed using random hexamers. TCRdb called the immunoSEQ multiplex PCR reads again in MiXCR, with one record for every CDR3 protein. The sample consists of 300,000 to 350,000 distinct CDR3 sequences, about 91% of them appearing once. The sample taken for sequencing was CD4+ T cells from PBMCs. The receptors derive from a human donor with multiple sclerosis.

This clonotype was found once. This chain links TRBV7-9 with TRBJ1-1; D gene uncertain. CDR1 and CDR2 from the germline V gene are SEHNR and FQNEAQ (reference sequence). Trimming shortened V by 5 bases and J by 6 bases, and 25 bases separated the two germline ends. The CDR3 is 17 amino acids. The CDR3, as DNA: TGTGCCAGCAGCCCGAAAAGCCCGACGGGGAAGGAAGCTGAAGCTTTCTTT. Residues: CASSPKSPTGKEAEAFF.

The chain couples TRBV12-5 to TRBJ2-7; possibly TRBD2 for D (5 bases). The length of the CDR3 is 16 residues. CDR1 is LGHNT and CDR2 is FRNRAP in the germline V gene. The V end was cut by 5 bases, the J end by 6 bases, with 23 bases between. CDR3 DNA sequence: TGTGCTAGTGGTCCCTCCCGGGCCAACCGCCGGGGCGAGCAGTACTTC. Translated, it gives CASGPSRANRRGEQYF. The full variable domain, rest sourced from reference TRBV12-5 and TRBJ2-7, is DARVTQTPRHKVTEMGQEVTMRCQPILGHNTVFWYRQTMMQGLELLAYFRNRAPLDDSGMPKDRFSAEMPDATLATLKIQPSEPRDSAVYFCASGPSRANRRGEQYFGPGTRLTVT.

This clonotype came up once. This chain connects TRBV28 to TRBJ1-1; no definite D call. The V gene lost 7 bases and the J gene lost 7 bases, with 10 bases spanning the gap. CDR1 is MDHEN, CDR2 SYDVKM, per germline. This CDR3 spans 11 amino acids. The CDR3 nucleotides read TGTGCCAGCAAAGCTGACATTGAAGCTTTCTTT. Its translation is CASKADIEAFF.

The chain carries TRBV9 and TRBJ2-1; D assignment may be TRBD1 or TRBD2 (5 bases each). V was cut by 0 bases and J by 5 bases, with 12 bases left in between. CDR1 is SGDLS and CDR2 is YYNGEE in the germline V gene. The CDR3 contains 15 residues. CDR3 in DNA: TGTGCCAGCAGCGTAGGGGACGGCAAGAACAATGAGCAGTTCTTC. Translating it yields CASSVGDGKNNEQFF. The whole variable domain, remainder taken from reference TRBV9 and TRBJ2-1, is DSGVTQTPKHLITATGQRVTLRCSPRSGDLSVYWYQQSLDQGLQFLIQYYNGEERAKGNILERFSAQQFPDLHSELNLSSLELGDSALYFCASSVGDGKNNEQFFGPGTRLTVL.

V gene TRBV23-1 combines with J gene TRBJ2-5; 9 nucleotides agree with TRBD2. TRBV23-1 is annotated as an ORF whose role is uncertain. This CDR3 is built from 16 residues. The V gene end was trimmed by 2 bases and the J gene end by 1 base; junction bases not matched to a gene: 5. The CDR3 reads CASSQQREAPQETQYF. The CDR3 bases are TGCGCCAGCAGTCAACAGCGGGAGGCCCCCCAAGAGACCCAGTACTTC.

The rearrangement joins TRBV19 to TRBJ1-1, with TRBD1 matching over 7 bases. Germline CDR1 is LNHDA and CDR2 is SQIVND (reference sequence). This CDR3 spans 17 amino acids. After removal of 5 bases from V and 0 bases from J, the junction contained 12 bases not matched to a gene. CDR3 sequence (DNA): TGTGCCAGTAGTCCAGAACCGCTCAGGGGGTTGAACACTGAAGCTTTCTTT. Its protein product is CASSPEPLRGLNTEAFF.

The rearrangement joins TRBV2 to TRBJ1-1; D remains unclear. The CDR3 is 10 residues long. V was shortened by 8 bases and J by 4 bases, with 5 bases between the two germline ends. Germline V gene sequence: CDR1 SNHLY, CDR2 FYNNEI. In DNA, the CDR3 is TGTGCCAGCCCCTTCACTGAAGCTTTCTTT. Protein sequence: CASPFTEAFF.

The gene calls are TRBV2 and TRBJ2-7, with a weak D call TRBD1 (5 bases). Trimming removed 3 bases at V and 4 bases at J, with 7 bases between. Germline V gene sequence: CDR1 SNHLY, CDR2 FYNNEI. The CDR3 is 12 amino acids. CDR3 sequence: CASSEGQYEQYF. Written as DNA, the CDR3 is TGTGCCAGCAGTGAGGGGCAGTACGAGCAGTACTTC.

CDR3 amino acids: CASSWRQSNYGYTF. CDR3 sequence (DNA): TGCGCCAGCAGCTGGCGACAGAGTAACTATGGCTACACCTTC. The chain employs TRBV5-1 and TRBJ1-2; weak D call: TRBD1 (5 bases). The CDR3 consists of 14 residues. Germline CDR1 reads SGHRS; CDR2 reads YFSETQ. Trimming cost V 3 bases and J 1 base, with 10 bases left between them.

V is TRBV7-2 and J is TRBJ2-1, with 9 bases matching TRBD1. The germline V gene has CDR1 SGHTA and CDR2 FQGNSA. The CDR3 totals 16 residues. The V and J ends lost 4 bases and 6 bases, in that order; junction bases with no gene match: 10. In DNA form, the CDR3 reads TGTGCCAGCAGCTCCAGCCCCGGGACAGGGTTCAATGAGCAGTTCTTC. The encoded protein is CASSSSPGTGFNEQFF.

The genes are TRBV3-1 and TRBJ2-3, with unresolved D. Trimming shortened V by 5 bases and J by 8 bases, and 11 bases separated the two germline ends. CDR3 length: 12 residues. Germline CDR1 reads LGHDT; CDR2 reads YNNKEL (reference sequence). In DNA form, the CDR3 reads TGTGCCAGCAGCTTTCCGTTGGGTACGCAGTATTTT. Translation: CASSFPLGTQYF.

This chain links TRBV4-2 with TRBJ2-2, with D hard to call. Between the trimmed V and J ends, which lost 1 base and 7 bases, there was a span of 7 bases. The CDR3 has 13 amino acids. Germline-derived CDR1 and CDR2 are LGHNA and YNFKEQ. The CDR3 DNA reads TGTGCCAGCAGCCAAGCCGGAATCGGGGAGCTGTTTTTT. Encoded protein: CASSQAGIGELFF.

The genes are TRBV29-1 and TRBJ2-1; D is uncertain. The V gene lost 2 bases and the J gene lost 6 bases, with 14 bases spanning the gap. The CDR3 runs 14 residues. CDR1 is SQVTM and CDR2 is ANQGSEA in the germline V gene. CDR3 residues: CSVETGLWGNEQFF. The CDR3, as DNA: TGCAGCGTTGAAACCGGGCTTTGGGGCAATGAGCAGTTCTTC.

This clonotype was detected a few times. CDR3 sequence (DNA): TGCGCCAGCAGCTTGGCCGTGGGGCTGAAGGACGAGCAGTACTTC. It specifies CASSLAVGLKDEQYF. J is TRBJ2-7 and V is TRBV5-1, with D maybe TRBD1 (5 bases). This CDR3 contains 15 residues. Trimming removed 0 bases at V and 5 bases at J, with 15 bases between. Germline V gene lookup returns CDR1 SGHRS and CDR2 YFSETQ.

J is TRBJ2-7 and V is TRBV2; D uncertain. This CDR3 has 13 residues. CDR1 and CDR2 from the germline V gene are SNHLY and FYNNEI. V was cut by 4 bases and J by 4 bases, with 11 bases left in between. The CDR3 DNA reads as TGTGCCAGCAGTGGACTGAAGGTATACGAGCAGTACTTC. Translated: CASSGLKVYEQYF.

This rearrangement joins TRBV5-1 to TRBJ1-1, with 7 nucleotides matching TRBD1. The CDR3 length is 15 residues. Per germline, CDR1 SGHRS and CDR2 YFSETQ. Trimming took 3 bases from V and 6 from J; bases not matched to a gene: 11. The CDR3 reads CASSWTGTVRAEAFF. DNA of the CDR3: TGCGCCAGCAGCTGGACCGGGACAGTCAGGGCTGAAGCTTTCTTT.

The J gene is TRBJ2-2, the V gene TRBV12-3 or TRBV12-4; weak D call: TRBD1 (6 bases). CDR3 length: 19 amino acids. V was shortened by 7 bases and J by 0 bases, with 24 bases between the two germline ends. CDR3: CASTLNDRPFLANTGELFF. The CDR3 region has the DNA TGTGCCAGCACCCTAAACGACAGGCCCTTCCTTGCGAACACCGGGGAGCTGTTTTTT.

The CDR3 DNA follows: TGCGCCAGCAGCTTGGACGCAGGAGGGGATGAAAAACTGTTTTTT. Translating it yields CASSLDAGGDEKLFF. V gene TRBV5-1 combines with J gene TRBJ1-4; D might be TRBD1 (5 bases). Germline V gives CDR1 SGHRS, CDR2 YFSETQ. Trimming pared 0 bases from V and 6 bases from J, leaving 12 bases between. The CDR3 is 15 residues long.

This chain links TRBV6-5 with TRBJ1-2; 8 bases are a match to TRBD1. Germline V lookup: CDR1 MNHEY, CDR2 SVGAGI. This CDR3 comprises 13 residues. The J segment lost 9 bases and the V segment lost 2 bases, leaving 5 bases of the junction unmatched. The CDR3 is CASSYERTGRYTF. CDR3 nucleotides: TGTGCCAGCAGTTACGAGAGGACAGGGCGCTACACCTTC.

CDR3 region: CASRSGGPRGGTEAFF. The CDR3 nucleotides are TGTGCCAGCAGGTCCGGAGGGCCTCGGGGAGGGACTGAAGCTTTCTTT. The chain combines TRBV2 with TRBJ1-1; D uncertain. The germline CDR1 and CDR2 sequences are SNHLY and FYNNEI. V shed 6 bases and J shed 5 bases, with 22 bases lying between them. The CDR3 loop spans 16 amino acids.

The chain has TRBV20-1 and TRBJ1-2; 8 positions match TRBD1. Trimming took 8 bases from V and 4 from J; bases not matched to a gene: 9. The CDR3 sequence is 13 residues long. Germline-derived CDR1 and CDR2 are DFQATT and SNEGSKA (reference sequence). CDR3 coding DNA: TGCAGTCCAGGACAGGGCGGTGTCTATGGCTACACCTTC. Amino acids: CSPGQGGVYGYTF.